What follows describes a single TCR beta chain. This entry is derived from a study of blood T cell repertoires in COVID-19. Study background: COVID-19 samples, acute and convalescent, were from the United States, Italy and Spain. PBMCs, B-cell-depleted T cells, or T cells provided the cDNA or gDNA that made up the material.

The CDR3 is made up of 15 amino acids. V shed 4 bases and J shed 9 bases, with 16 bases lying between them. CDR1 and CDR2 from the germline V gene are KGHSH and LQKENI. Participant-reported clinical history was the basis for cohort assignment. Only in-frame clones appear in the TCRdb table, and some are missing; sequencing was by immunoSEQ multiplex PCR. The sample has roughly 150,000 clones; around four fifths are singletons. The receptor was derived from a woman aged 50 to 60 who had recovered from COVID-19. The sample comprised PBMCs or T cells enriched from blood (not recorded which). The gene calls are TRBV18 and TRBJ1-6, with a weak D call TRBD1 (5 bases). The CDR3 bases are TGTGCCAGCTCACGCGACGCGGGGGGGAGTTCACCCCTCCACTTT. Its protein product is CASSRDAGGSSPLHF.